The 14 T cell receptor beta chains reported below all come from one sample, sequenced in a study of T cells in Graves' hyperthyroidism and ophthalmopathy. The source material, RNA transcripts, was used to amplify TCR beta CDR3 regions. TCR CDR3 regions were first amplified by RT-PCR with HTBI primers. TCRdb recomputed calls from the multiplex PCR reads with MiXCR, one row per CDR3 protein. The sample lists a few hundred thousand distinct CDR3 sequences, approximately 15% occurring once. The source material was blood. The receptors were gathered from a woman aged 18-29 years with Graves' hyperthyroidism that later progressed to Graves' ophthalmopathy.

This clonotype was detected only a few times. The V and J genes are TRBV7-9 and TRBJ2-7, with 8 bases that match TRBD2. V shed 2 bases and J 0 bases; nucleotides not matched to a gene: 9. The V gene's germline CDR1 is SEHNR and CDR2 FQNEAQ (reference sequence). The CDR3 contains 17 residues. In DNA, the CDR3 is TGTGCCAGCAGCTTAACCGATAAGCGGGGGAGCTCCTACGAGCAGTACTTC. This codes for CASSLTDKRGSSYEQYF.

This clonotype was seen a handful of times. The rearrangement links TRBV7-8 to TRBJ1-5, with TRBD1 matching over 9 bases. V shed 4 bases and J 6 bases; nucleotides not matched to a gene: 10. CDR3 length: 16 amino acids. The germline V gene encodes CDR1 SGHVS and CDR2 FQNEAQ. For the CDR3, the DNA is TGTGCCAGCAGCTCCATGGGACAGGGTACCCCTCAGCCCCAGCATTTT. Protein: CASSSMGQGTPQPQHF.

This clonotype has a count of ten or more. The J gene is TRBJ2-7, the V gene TRBV7-2; 7 nucleotides match TRBD2. Per germline, CDR1 SGHTA and CDR2 FQGNSA. V gave up 4 bases and J gave up 5 bases; unmatched junction bases: 11. This CDR3 has 15 amino acids. The CDR3 DNA reads TGTGCCAGCAGCTCGGGACGGCGGGAGCTCAACGAGCAGTACTTC. It codes for CASSSGRRELNEQYF.

This clonotype has at least ten counts. The gene calls are TRBV5-1 and TRBJ2-3; tentative D call: TRBD1 (5 bases). Looked up from germline, CDR1 is SGHRS and CDR2 is YFSETQ. The CDR3 is 15 amino acids. Trimming took 1 base from V and 0 from J, leaving 9 bases between them. The CDR3 DNA sequence: TGCGCCAGCAGCTTGAGTCAGGGAAGCACAGATACGCAGTATTTT. It codes for CASSLSQGSTDTQYF.

As concerns this clonotype: At one end, the junction sequence differs from germline, possibly due to a read error. The chain uses TRBV7-2 and TRBJ2-7, with 11 bases aligning to TRBD2. The CDR3 runs to 13 residues. Germline V lookup: CDR1 SGHTA, CDR2 FQGNSA. The DNA of the CDR3 is TGTGCCAGCAGCTTAATGACTAGCGGGGAGCGGTACTTC. Translating it yields CASSLMTSGERYF.

This clonotype was found many times. The chain has TRBV4-1 and TRBJ2-5, with unresolved D. The CDR3 is made up of 13 amino acids. The V gene lost 4 bases and the J gene lost 2 bases, with 8 bases spanning the gap. Per germline, CDR1 MGHRA and CDR2 YSYEKL. The CDR3 protein is CASSPPGQETQYF. The CDR3 bases are TGCGCCAGCAGCCCGCCAGGTCAAGAGACCCAGTACTTC.

This clonotype came up many times. The genes are TRBV11-2 and TRBJ2-4; 7 bases line up with TRBD1. V shed 6 bases and J 5 bases; nucleotides not matched to a gene: 7. The germline V gene has CDR1 SGHAT and CDR2 FQNNGV. The CDR3 spans 14 residues. Here the CDR3 DNA reads TGTGCCAGCAGTAAGACCGGGACAGAAAACATTCAGTACTTC. Protein product: CASSKTGTENIQYF.

The sample holds many counts of this clonotype. The rearrangement uses TRBV7-2 and TRBJ1-3; D is undetermined. V was pared by 1 base and J by 3 bases, with 4 bases between. The CDR3 consists of 13 residues. CDR1 and CDR2 from the germline V gene are SGHTA and FQGNSA. DNA for the CDR3: TGTGCCAGCAGCTTAGATCGTGGAAACACCATATATTTT. It yields the protein CASSLDRGNTIYF.

Judged by abundance, this clonotype is medium-sized. The rearrangement joins TRBV7-9 to TRBJ1-5, with D possibly TRBD1 on 5 matching bases. Germline loops: CDR1 SEHNR, CDR2 FQNEAQ (reference sequence). The CDR3 is 17 residues long. V lost 1 base and J lost 6, with 19 bases in between. The CDR3 DNA follows: TGTGCCAGCAGCTTAGAAGAGGGGCCGGCTTTCAGTCAGCCCCAGCATTTT. Protein: CASSLEEGPAFSQPQHF.

This clonotype appeared a few times. A clone one base away is much larger, so this may be a read error. The chain recombines TRBV12-3 or TRBV12-4 with TRBJ1-5; perhaps TRBD1 as D (6 bases). This CDR3 region has 13 residues. Trimming stripped 6 bases from V and 7 bases from J, with 13 bases between. The CDR3 DNA follows: TGTGCCAGCAGGGCCTCGGGGGGCCAGCCCCAGCATTTT. It translates to CASRASGGQPQHF.

The chain combines TRBV20-1 with TRBJ2-2; D not certain. From germline, CDR1 is DFQATT and CDR2 SNEGSKA (reference sequence). Between the trimmed V and J ends, which lost 0 bases and 2 bases, there was a span of 4 bases. The CDR3 consists of 13 residues. The CDR3 DNA sequence: TGCAGTGCTAGAGAAAGCAACACCGGGGAGCTGTTTTTT. It yields the protein CSARESNTGELFF.

This clonotype was observed a few times. V gene TRBV5-1 combines with J gene TRBJ2-3, with 8 bases matching TRBD1. Unmatched junction bases numbered 3, after V lost 4 bases and J lost 2 bases. Germline V CDR1 and CDR2: SGHRS, YFSETQ. The CDR3 is 14 amino acids. The CDR3 loop is CASSPGQATDTQYF. The CDR3 nucleotides read TGCGCCAGCAGCCCGGGACAGGCCACAGATACGCAGTATTTT.

This clonotype was recorded at least ten times. The rearrangement uses TRBV28 and TRBJ2-7; the match to TRBD1 covers 9 bases. This CDR3 has 18 amino acids. CDR1 is MDHEN and CDR2 is SYDVKM in the germline V gene. V lost 3 bases to trimming and J lost 4 bases; unmatched junction nucleotides: 16. This CDR3 reads CASSFYRAGTGTRYEQYF. The CDR3 DNA is TGTGCCAGCAGTTTCTACCGAGCCGGGACAGGGACGAGATACGAGCAGTACTTC.

The sample holds many counts of this clonotype. The rearrangement uses TRBV28 and TRBJ1-4; a possible D gene is TRBD1 (5 bases). Germline V gene data show CDR1 as MDHEN and CDR2 as SYDVKM. V was clipped by 5 bases and J by 8 bases, with 12 bases between them. The CDR3 runs 13 residues. Written as DNA, the CDR3 is TGTGCCAGCAGTCAGGCGGGGGTGGAAAAACTGTTTTTT. As protein: CASSQAGVEKLFF.